This T cell receptor (beta chain) comes out of a study of metastatic and nonmetastatic thyroid tumors. Study summary: Peripheral blood and tumor or nodule samples from malignant and benign thyroid patients were compared. Whole-study findings and limits: Malignant thyroid tumors reportedly exceeded benign nodules significantly in TCR beta diversity, with the difference appearing in blood and tumor.

No patient received treatment before thyroid surgery. This clone appeared a few times. Its antigen is currently unknown. Methods used by the authors: Variation in CDR3 across clinicopathological groups served as the basis for constructing a distant-metastasis classifier in papillary thyroid cancer. From the PCR reads, TCRdb re-called clones with MiXCR. TCRdb's processing, not the authors' own work, is the source of the V and J calls. Counted here are around 3,500 clones, 36% occurring once; the ten biggest clones make up about 21%. Deletions cut 4 bases from V and 5 bases from J, with 18 bases between. Germline lookup yields CDR1 MDHEN and CDR2 SYDVKM. The CDR3 contains 17 residues.

The sample taken for sequencing was adjacent normal tissue. The V gene is TRBV28, the J gene TRBJ1-6; tentatively, D is TRBD1 (5 bases). The source of this sequence is a female donor with papillary thyroid cancer or a benign thyroid nodule (not recorded which). Some clones in this sample may be carry-over from other donors' samples. The CDR3 spells CASSSTSQGFNNSPLHF. CDR3 coding DNA: TGTGCCAGCAGTTCCACCAGTCAGGGTTTCAATAATTCACCCCTCCACTTT.